This T cell receptor (beta chain) came from a study of blood T cell repertoires in COVID-19. Across the study: Acute-phase and convalescent COVID-19 samples originated in the United States, Italy and Spain.

The protocol was immunoSEQ multiplex PCR, while the TCRdb copy is restricted to in-frame clones and leaves out a portion. This sample has roughly 190,000 clones, with over 80% found just once. There are a few counts of this clone. Germline V CDR1 and CDR2: SGHRS, YFSETQ. Trimming pared 6 bases from V and 5 bases from J, leaving 10 bases between. The CDR3 is 12 residues long. The chain has TRBV5-1 and TRBJ2-3, with D tentatively TRBD2 (6 bases). The receptor comes from a woman aged 30 to 39 who had been exposed to COVID-19. Material: PBMCs or T cells enriched from blood (not recorded which). CDR3 DNA sequence: TGCGCCAGCATCGGTAGCGGAGATACGCAGTATTTT. Protein: CASIGSGDTQYF.